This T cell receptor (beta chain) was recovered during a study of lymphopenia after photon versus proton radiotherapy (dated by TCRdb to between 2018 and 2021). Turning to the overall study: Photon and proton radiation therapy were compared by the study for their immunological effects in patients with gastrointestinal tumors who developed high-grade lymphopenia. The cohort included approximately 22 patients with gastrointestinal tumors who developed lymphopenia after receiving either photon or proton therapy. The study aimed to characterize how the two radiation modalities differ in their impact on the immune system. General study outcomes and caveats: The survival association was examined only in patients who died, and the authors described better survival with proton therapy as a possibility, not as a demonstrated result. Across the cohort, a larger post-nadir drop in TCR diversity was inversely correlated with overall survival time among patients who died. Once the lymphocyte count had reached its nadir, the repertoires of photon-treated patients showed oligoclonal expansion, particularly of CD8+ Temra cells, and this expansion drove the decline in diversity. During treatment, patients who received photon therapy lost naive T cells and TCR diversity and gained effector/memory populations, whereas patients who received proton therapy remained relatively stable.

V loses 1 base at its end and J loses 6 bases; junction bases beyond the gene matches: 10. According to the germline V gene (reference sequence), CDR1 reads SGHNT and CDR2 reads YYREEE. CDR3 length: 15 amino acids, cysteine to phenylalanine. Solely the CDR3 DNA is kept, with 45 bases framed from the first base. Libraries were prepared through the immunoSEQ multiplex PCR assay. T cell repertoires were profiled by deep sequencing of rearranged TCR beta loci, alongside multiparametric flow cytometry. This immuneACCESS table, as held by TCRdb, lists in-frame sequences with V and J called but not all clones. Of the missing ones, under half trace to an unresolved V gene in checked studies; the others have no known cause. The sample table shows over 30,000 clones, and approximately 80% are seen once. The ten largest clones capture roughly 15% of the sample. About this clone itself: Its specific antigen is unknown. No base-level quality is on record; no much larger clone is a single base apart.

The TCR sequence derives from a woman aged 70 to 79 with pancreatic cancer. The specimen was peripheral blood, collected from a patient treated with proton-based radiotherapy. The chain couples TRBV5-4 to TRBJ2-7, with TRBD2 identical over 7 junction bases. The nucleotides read TGTGCCAGCAGCTTGTGGGGGGGAGGGAGGAGCGAGCAGTACTTC. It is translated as CASSLWGGGRSEQYF.